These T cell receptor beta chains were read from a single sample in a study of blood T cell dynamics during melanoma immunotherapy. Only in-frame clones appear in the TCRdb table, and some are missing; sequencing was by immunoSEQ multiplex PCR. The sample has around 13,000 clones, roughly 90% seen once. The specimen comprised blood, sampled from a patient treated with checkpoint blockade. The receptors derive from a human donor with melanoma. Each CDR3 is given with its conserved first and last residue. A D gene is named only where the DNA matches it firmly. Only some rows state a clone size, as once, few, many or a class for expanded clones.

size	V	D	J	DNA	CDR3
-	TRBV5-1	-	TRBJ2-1	TGCGCCAGCAGCTTGGGGGGGAGCTACAATGAGCAGTTCTTC	CASSLGGSYNEQFF
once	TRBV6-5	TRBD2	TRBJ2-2	TGTGCCAGCAGGAGCGGGAGGGCCGCCGGGGAGCTGTTTTTT	CASRSGRAAGELFF
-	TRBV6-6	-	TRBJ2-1	TGTGCCAGCATTGGATACAATGAGCAGTTCTTC	CASIGYNEQFF
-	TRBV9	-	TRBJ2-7	TGTGCCAGCAGCCCCCGGGACTCCAGCTCCTACGAGCAGTACTTC	CASSPRDSSSYEQYF
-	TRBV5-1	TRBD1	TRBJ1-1	TGCGCCAGCAGCTGGACAGGGGCGGGGAACACTGAAGCTTTCTTT	CASSWTGAGNTEAFF
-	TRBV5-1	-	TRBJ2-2	TGCGCCAGCAGCCCTAGACATGAAGGGACCGGGGAGCTGTTTTTT	CASSPRHEGTGELFF
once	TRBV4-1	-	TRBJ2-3	TGCGCCAGCAGCCCCTTACAGGGTTTCACAGATACGCAGTATTTT	CASSPLQGFTDTQYF
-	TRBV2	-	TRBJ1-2	TGTGCCAGCAGTGGACTAACCTATGGCTACACCTTC	CASSGLTYGYTF
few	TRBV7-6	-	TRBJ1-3	TGTGCCAGCAGCCTAACCCAAACCTCTGGAAACACCATATATTTT	CASSLTQTSGNTIYF
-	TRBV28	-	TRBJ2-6	TGTGCCAGCAGCAGAAGCTCTGGGGCCAACGTCCTGACTTTC	CASSRSSGANVLTF
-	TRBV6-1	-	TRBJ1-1	TGTGCCAGCAGTGAGTACTGGGGAATGAACACTGAAGCTTTCTTT	CASSEYWGMNTEAFF
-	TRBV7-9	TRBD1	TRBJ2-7	TGTGCCAGCAGCCCCCCAGGACAGGGCCTATCCTACGAGCAGTACTTC	CASSPPGQGLSYEQYF
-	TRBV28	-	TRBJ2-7	TGTGCCAGCACCGCGGACTTTCCCTACGAGCAGTACTTC	CASTADFPYEQYF
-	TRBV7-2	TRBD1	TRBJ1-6	TGTGCCAGCAGCTTAGGGACAGGGACGAATTCACCCCTCCACTTT	CASSLGTGTNSPLHF
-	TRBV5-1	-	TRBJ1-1	TGCGCCAGCACCGCACTCGGGTTCGGATCGGCCACTGAAGCTTTCTTT	CASTALGFGSATEAFF
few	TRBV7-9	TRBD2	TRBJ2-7	TGTGCCAGCAGCTTAGTATCGGGAGGGCACTACGAGCAGTACTTC	CASSLVSGGHYEQYF
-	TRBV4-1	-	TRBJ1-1	TGCGCCAGCAGAGGGAGTCTGAAGGGCACTGAAGCTTTCTTT	CASRGSLKGTEAFF
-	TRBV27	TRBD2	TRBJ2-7	TGTGCCAGCAGTTTGAGCGGGAACACCTACGAGCAGTACTTC	CASSLSGNTYEQYF
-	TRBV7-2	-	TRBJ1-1	TGTGCCAGCAGCTCCTACAGGGCCTTGAACACTGAAGCTTTCTTT	CASSSYRALNTEAFF
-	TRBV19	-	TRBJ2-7	TGTGCCAGTAGTGCCAGGGGCCTCTCTAGGGGAGCCGACGAGCAGTACTTC	CASSARGLSRGADEQYF
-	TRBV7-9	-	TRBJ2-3	TGTGCCAGCAGCTCGGAGGGCCGAACAGATACGCAGTATTTT	CASSSEGRTDTQYF
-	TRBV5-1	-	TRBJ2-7	TGCGCCAGCAGCTGGGCGGCAGGGGAAGGATCCGAGCAGTACTTC	CASSWAAGEGSEQYF
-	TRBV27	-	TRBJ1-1	TGTGCCAGCAGTTTATTAGGCAACACTGAAGCTTTCTTT	CASSLLGNTEAFF
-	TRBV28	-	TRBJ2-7	TGTGCCAGCAGTCTCAATGGGGGTAGGGGGCAGTACTTC	CASSLNGGRGQYF
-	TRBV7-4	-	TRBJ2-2	TGTGCCAGCAGCTTAGCGGGGCACCGGGGAGCTGTTTTT	CASSLAGHRGAVF
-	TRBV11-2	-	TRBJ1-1	TGTGCCAGCAGCTCGAAGGGGGTCATGAACACTGAAGCTTTCTTT	CASSSKGVMNTEAFF
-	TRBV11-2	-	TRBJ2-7	TGTGCCAGCAGGCATATCAGGGACTCCTACGAGCAGTACTTC	CASRHIRDSYEQYF
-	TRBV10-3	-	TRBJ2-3	TGTGCCATCAGTGACGGAACAGATACGCAGTATTTT	CAISDGTDTQYF
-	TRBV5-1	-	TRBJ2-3	TGCGCCAGCAGCTTGGCCACAGGGCCAGATACGCAGTATTTT	CASSLATGPDTQYF
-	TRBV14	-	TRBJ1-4	TGTGCCAGCAGCCAGGCCCATGGAGTAAATAATGAAAAACTGTTTTTT	CASSQAHGVNNEKLFF
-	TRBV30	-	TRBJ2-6	TGTGCCTGGAAACAGTTTTTTGGGGCCAACGTCCTGACTTTC	CAWKQFFGANVLTF
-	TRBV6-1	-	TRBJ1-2	TGTGCCAGCAGTGAGCAGCTCGGACTCGGTCGGGGCTACACCTTC	CASSEQLGLGRGYTF
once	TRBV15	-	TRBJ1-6	TGTGCCACCAGCAGAACGGACACATGGAATTCACCCCTCCACTTT	CATSRTDTWNSPLHF
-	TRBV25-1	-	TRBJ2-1	TGTGCCACTAAGCTTCAGGGGTTCAATGAGCAGTTCTTC	CATKLQGFNEQFF
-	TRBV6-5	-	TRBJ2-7	TGTGCCAGCAGGGTGCAGGACCTCCCTATCTACGAGCAGTACTTC	CASRVQDLPIYEQYF
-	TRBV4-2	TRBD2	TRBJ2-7	TGTGCCAGCAGCCAAGGGCTAGCGGTGACCTACGAGCAGTACTTC	CASSQGLAVTYEQYF
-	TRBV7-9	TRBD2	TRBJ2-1	TGTGCCAGCAGCTTTAGACCAGCGGGGATATACAATGAGCAGTTCTTC	CASSFRPAGIYNEQFF
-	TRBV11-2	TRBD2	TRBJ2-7	TGTGCCAGCAGCTTAGATGGTAGCGGGAGGCGGTACGAGCAGTACTTC	CASSLDGSGRRYEQYF
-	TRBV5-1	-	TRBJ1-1	TGCGCCAGCAGCTTGTTGGAAACGGCTGAAGCTTTCTTT	CASSLLETAEAFF
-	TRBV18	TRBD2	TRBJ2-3	TGTGCCAGCTCACCAACTAGCGGGCCAAGCACAGATACGCAGTATTTT	CASSPTSGPSTDTQYF
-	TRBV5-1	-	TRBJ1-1	TGCGCCAGCAGCTTGGGCCGGGACCTTGAAGCTTTCTTT	CASSLGRDLEAFF
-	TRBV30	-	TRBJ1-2	TGTGCCTGGAGTTCCGGGACCACCTATGGCTACACCTTC	CAWSSGTTYGYTF
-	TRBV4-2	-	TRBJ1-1	TGTGCCAGCAGCTTGGAACTGGGGAACACTGAAGCTTTCTTT	CASSLELGNTEAFF
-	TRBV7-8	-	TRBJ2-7	TGTGCCAGCCGTTCGGTAGGCAGGGCTGGCTACGAGCAGTACTTC	CASRSVGRAGYEQYF
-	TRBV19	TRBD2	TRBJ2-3	TGTGCCAGTAGCCCAGACGGGCGGGAGGGCCGGATGGGCACAGATACGCAGTATTTT	CASSPDGREGRMGTDTQYF
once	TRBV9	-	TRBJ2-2	TGTGCCAGCAGCGTAGGGGGGGCAAGCACCGGGGAGCTGTTTTTT	CASSVGGASTGELFF
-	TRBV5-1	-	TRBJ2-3	TGCGCCAGCAGCTTGGCGGACGCCCTGACAGATACGCAGTATTTT	CASSLADALTDTQYF
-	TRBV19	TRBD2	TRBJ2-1	TGTGCCACCTCGACTAGCGGGAGGTACAATGAGCAGTTCTTC	CATSTSGRYNEQFF
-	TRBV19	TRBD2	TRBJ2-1	TGTGCCAGTAGTACTAAGCGGGAGGGAAACAATGAGCAGTTCTTC	CASSTKREGNNEQFF
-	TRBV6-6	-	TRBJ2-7	TGTGCCAGCAGTGGCACAGCCTACGAGCAGTACTTC	CASSGTAYEQYF